Sequencing of this TCR beta chain was carried out in a study of early T cells in non-severe SARS-CoV-2 infection. Between the trimmed V and J ends, which lost 0 bases and 6 bases, there was a span of 12 bases. This CDR3 is 14 amino acids long. The V gene's germline CDR1 is MGHDK and CDR2 SYGVNS. TCRdb reprocessed the 5' RACE reads with MiXCR, giving one entry per CDR3 protein. This table has about 82,000 distinct CDR3 sequences, about 12% appearing once. This clonotype was seen only a few times. The TCR sequence derives from an adult who was a healthcare worker with PCR-confirmed SARS-CoV-2 infection or an uninfected control (not recorded which). Sequencing input: whole blood. This sequence joins TRBV25-1 and TRBJ2-7; tentative D call: TRBD1 (5 bases). CDR3 bases: TGTGCCAGCAGTGAATACAGGGATAGTGGCGAGCAGTACTTC. Translation: CASSEYRDSGEQYF.